This T cell receptor (beta chain) was found in a study of identical twins. As for this clonotype: Antigen specificity is unknown.

The germline gives CDR1 MNHEY, CDR2 SMNVEV (reference sequence). The V gene end was trimmed by 3 bases and the J gene end by 5 bases; junction bases not matched to a gene: 9. This CDR3 is 15 amino acids long. Study results and limitations: A cross-sectional statistical analysis, not follow-up of the same donors, supported the conclusions.

MiXCR, applied by TCRdb to the 5' RACE reads, yields one record per CDR3 protein. The sample has hundreds of thousands of distinct CDR3 sequences; 8.5% to 9.5% are singletons. The data also belong to a second study, concerning yellow fever vaccine responses in identical twins.

Input material: PBMCs. The genes are TRBV27 and TRBJ2-5, with 7 bases matching TRBD2. The receptor's source is a woman between 18 and 29 years old in good health. The CDR3 loop is CASSLVAGVAETQYF. CDR3 sequence (DNA): TGTGCCAGCAGTTTGGTGGCGGGAGTGGCGGAGACCCAGTACTTC.